Listed below are T cell receptor beta chains from one sample, sequenced in a study of shared clonotypes between healthy human individuals. Measured with immunoSEQ multiplex PCR; TCRdb has only the in-frame clones, and not every one. The sample has about 1.9 million clones, roughly 93% seen once. Sequenced sample: naive CD8+ T cells from PBMCs. These receptors came from a man in his late teens or twenties in good health. Some clones in this sample may be carry-over from other donors' samples. CDR3s include the opening cysteine and the closing phenylalanine or tryptophan. The D gene is left open where the match is weak. Clone size is shown for a subset of rows, as once, few, many or a class of expanded clone.

>TRBD1|TRBJ2-2|NA|TRBV11-2
TGTGCCAGCAGCTTAGTTAAAGGGGGCAGAGGCGGGGAGCTGTTTTTT
CASSLVKGGRGGELFF
>NA|TRBJ1-5|NA|TRBV27
TGTGCCAGCAGTTCCCACAGGGAAAATCAGCCCCAGCATTTT
CASSSHRENQPQHF
>NA|TRBJ2-3|NA|TRBV7-6
TGTGCCAGCAGCTTATCCCCAGATACGCAGTATTTT
CASSLSPDTQYF
>NA|TRBJ2-5|NA|TRBV27
TGTGCCAGCAGTTTAACTTTAAAGGGAACAGCCCAAGAGACCCAGTACTTC
CASSLTLKGTAQETQYF
>TRBD2|TRBJ2-7|NA|TRBV7-2
TGTGCCAGCAGCTTTGGTATAGCGGGCAGGTACGAGCAGTACTTC
CASSFGIAGRYEQYF
>NA|TRBJ1-3|NA|TRBV19
TGTGCCAGTAGTATCTGGGGGGCATCTGGAAACACCATATATTTT
CASSIWGASGNTIYF
>NA|TRBJ2-2|once|TRBV27
TGTGCCAGCAGTTTAGCGGGGGCAACCACCGGGGAGCTGTTTTTT
CASSLAGATTGELFF
>NA|TRBJ1-1|NA|TRBV9
TGTGCCAGCAGCGTAGGACAGGCGCTCACTGAAGCTTTCTTT
CASSVGQALTEAFF
>TRBD2|TRBJ2-7|NA|TRBV13
TGTGCCAGCAGCTCATCTAGCGGGAGCATCGACGAGCAGTACTTC
CASSSSSGSIDEQYF
>NA|TRBJ2-1|NA|TRBV5-8
TGTGCCAGGGAAGGGACGAACAATGAGCAGTTCTTC
CAREGTNNEQFF
>TRBD2|TRBJ2-2|NA|TRBV7-9
TGTGCCAGCAGCACCCAACTAGCGGGAGGGGGGAACACCGGGGAGCTGTTTTTT
CASSTQLAGGGNTGELFF
>TRBD2|TRBJ2-3|once|TRBV14
TGTGCCAGCAGCCAAGAAGGGCGGCGGGGGACAGATACGCAGTATTTT
CASSQEGRRGTDTQYF
>NA|TRBJ2-1|NA|TRBV10-2
TGCGCCAGCAGTGAGGTACTAGGCCATGAGCAGTTCTTC
CASSEVLGHEQFF
>NA|TRBJ2-7|once|TRBV18
TGTGCCAGCTCACCAGCGGACGTCAGAGAGCAGTACTTC
CASSPADVREQYF
>NA|TRBJ1-4|NA|TRBV19
TGTGCCAGTCGAGGGAACCGGGCTGAAAAACTGTTTTTT
CASRGNRAEKLFF
>NA|TRBJ1-4|NA|TRBV5-1
TGCGCCAGCAGCTTGGCCCCTGAGTCAACTAATGAAAAACTGTTTTTT
CASSLAPESTNEKLFF
>TRBD2|TRBJ2-1|NA|TRBV9
TGTGCCAGCAGCCTACGACTAGCGGGAGGGCCGAAGGGCAATGAGCAGTTCTTC
CASSLRLAGGPKGNEQFF
>NA|TRBJ2-7|NA|TRBV15
TGTGCCACCAGCAGAGGAGCAGGTTCCTACGAGCAGTACTTC
CATSRGAGSYEQYF
>NA|TRBJ2-7|NA|TRBV27
TGTGCCAGCAGTTTATCTGCCCGGGACGCCCCCTCCTACGAGCAGTACTTC
CASSLSARDAPSYEQYF
>TRBD2|TRBJ2-2|NA|TRBV7-2
TGTGCCAGCACCTCTAGCGGGAGGCTTCCGAACACCGGGGAGCTGTTTTTT
CASTSSGRLPNTGELFF
>NA|TRBJ1-2|NA|TRBV11-2
TGTGCCAGCAGCCTGGACCGCGGGGACAATGGCTACACCTTC
CASSLDRGDNGYTF
>NA|TRBJ2-1|NA|TRBV29-1
TGCAGCGTTTGGGACCACGAGCCCTACAATGAGCAGTTCTTC
CSVWDHEPYNEQFF
>TRBD1|TRBJ2-2|NA|TRBV6-1
TGTGCCAGCAGTCCCCCAAGACAGGGGAACGGGGAGCTGTTTTTT
CASSPPRQGNGELFF
>NA|TRBJ2-7|NA|TRBV19
TGTGCCAGTAGACCCCACGAGTCCTACGAGCAGTACTTC
CASRPHESYEQYF